This TCR beta chain was recorded in a study of naive and memory T cell subsets. Findings and caveats of the study: Expression changes during T cell differentiation may affect RNA-based TCR counts. Naive and memory repertoire findings lacked a ground truth for validation.

This clonotype was observed a handful of times. The antigen is undetermined. Two oligonucleotides, mixed equimolar, formed the beta constant-region primer covering TRBC1 and TRBC2. Nested alpha and beta constant-region primers with the SP2 primer drove four PCR rounds on ligated cDNA. TCRdb passed the UMI-ligation and nested PCR reads through MiXCR, listing each CDR3 protein once. The repertoire consists of tens of thousands of distinct CDR3 sequences, with around 13% occurring once and the leading ten covering approximately 0.93%. Germline V gene sequence: CDR1 SNHLY, CDR2 FYNNEI. The CDR3 covers 14 residues. Deletions cut 5 bases from V and 3 bases from J, with 11 bases between.

This clonotype was sampled from a human donor in good health. Sequenced input: central memory CD4+ T cells from blood. The chain employs TRBV2 and TRBJ1-5; no clear D. The CDR3 loop reads CASSTDGYNQPQHF. In DNA, the CDR3 is TGTGCCAGCAGTACGGACGGATACAATCAGCCCCAGCATTTT.